One and the same sample provided the 17 T cell receptor beta chains below, sequenced in a study of blood T cell repertoires in COVID-19. Sequencing was performed with immunoSEQ multiplex PCR; in TCRdb, only in-frame clones are kept and a portion is missing. Of 450,000 to 500,000 clones listed, about 85% are singletons. The material sequenced was PBMCs or T cells enriched from blood (not recorded which). Receptors originate from a woman under 30 who had recovered from COVID-19.

The chain employs TRBV5-1 and TRBJ2-2, with D uncertain. Germline V CDR1 and CDR2: SGHRS, YFSETQ. The CDR3 has 15 amino acids. V was trimmed by 4 bases and J by 5 bases, leaving 15 bases between them. The CDR3 here is CASSPVSGGTGELFF. The CDR3 DNA reads TGCGCCAGCAGCCCGGTGTCAGGTGGGACCGGGGAGCTGTTTTTT.

The gene calls are TRBV6-1 and TRBJ1-3, with D possibly being TRBD1 (5 bases). The germline V gene encodes CDR1 MNHNS and CDR2 SASEGT. Between the trimmed V and J ends, which lost 2 bases and 4 bases, there was a span of 12 bases. The CDR3 totals 15 residues. The CDR3 loop is CASSEPQGRGNTIYF. For the CDR3, the DNA is TGTGCCAGCAGTGAACCCCAGGGAAGGGGAAACACCATATATTTT.

The rearrangement links TRBV12-3 or TRBV12-4 to TRBJ1-1; D possibly corresponds to TRBD1 (6 bases). The V and J ends lost 7 bases and 3 bases respectively, with 12 bases between them. The CDR3 has 13 amino acids. The CDR3 DNA follows: TGTGCCAGCACCGAACAGGGATACACTGAAGCTTTCTTT. It encodes CASTEQGYTEAFF.

The chain couples TRBV7-9 to TRBJ2-1; TRBD2 matches 8 bases. The CDR3 is 11 residues long. V shed 5 bases and J 10 bases; nucleotides not matched to a gene: 1. Germline values: CDR1 SEHNR, CDR2 FQNEAQ (reference sequence). The CDR3 bases are TGTGCCAGCAGCCCGGGGGGGGAGCAGTTCTTC. Protein sequence: CASSPGGEQFF.

The genes are TRBV7-9 and TRBJ2-1; D ambiguous. The CDR3 extends over 12 amino acids. The V end lost 8 bases, the J end lost 3 bases, and 8 bases lay between the germline ends. Germline values: CDR1 SEHNR, CDR2 FQNEAQ (reference sequence). CDR3: CASGVSYNEQFF. The CDR3 DNA sequence: TGTGCCAGCGGAGTGAGCTACAATGAGCAGTTCTTC. Using reference TRBV7-9 and TRBJ2-1 for the parts outside the CDR3, the full variable domain is DTGVSQNPRHKITKRGQNVTFRCDPISEHNRLYWYRQTLGQGPEFLTYFQNEAQLEKSRLLSDRFSAERPKGSFSTLEIQRTEQGDSAMYLCASGVSYNEQFFGPGTRLTVL.

This clone came up once. This rearrangement joins TRBV7-8 to TRBJ2-2; D gene uncertain. This CDR3 has 12 amino acids. V lost 5 bases to trimming and J lost 2 bases, with 3 bases between them. Germline loops: CDR1 SGHVS, CDR2 FQNEAQ. The CDR3 loop reads CASSINTGELFF. The CDR3 bases are TGTGCCAGCAGCATAAACACCGGGGAGCTGTTTTTT.

V and J are TRBV10-3 and TRBJ1-1; possibly TRBD1 for D (6 bases). The V gene lost 4 bases and the J gene lost 7 bases, with 13 bases spanning the gap. The CDR3 loop spans 13 amino acids. Germline lookup yields CDR1 ENHRY and CDR2 SYGVKD. The CDR3 loop reads CAISGTNRVEAFF. The CDR3 DNA reads as TGTGCCATCAGTGGAACTAACAGGGTTGAAGCTTTCTTT.

The rearrangement joins TRBV5-4 to TRBJ2-1; D possibly corresponds to TRBD2 (5 bases). The CDR3 extends over 12 amino acids. Germline lookup yields CDR1 SGHNT and CDR2 YYREEE (reference sequence). V dropped 4 bases and J dropped 10 bases, with 12 bases sitting between them. DNA of the CDR3: TGTGCCAGCAGCCCCGGGGAGTACGAGCAGTTCTTC. Translation: CASSPGEYEQFF.

V and J are TRBV6-5 and TRBJ1-5; 8 bases match TRBD1. CDR1 MNHEY and CDR2 SVGAGI come from the germline V gene. Trimming removed 5 bases from V and 5 bases from J; junction bases left unmatched: 5. The CDR3 length is 14 residues. DNA for the CDR3: TGTGCCAGCAGTCCAGGGGGCGCGGATCAGCCCCAGCATTTT. Its protein is CASSPGGADQPQHF.

The chain has TRBV6-1 and TRBJ1-2; D is undetermined. From germline, CDR1 is MNHNS and CDR2 SASEGT. CDR3 size: 18 residues. V was pared by 2 bases and J by 0 bases, with 19 bases between. The CDR3 DNA sequence: TGTGCCAGCAGTGAAAAGAGGAGCTCCCGCTCATCTAACTATGGCTACACCTTC. Translated: CASSEKRSSRSSNYGYTF.

This chain uses TRBV19 with TRBJ2-2; 7 positions match TRBD1. Losses at the gene ends were 7 bases for V and 1 base for J; bases not matched to a gene: 3. Germline CDR1 and CDR2: LNHDA and SQIVND (reference sequence). This CDR3 spans 14 amino acids. The chain's CDR3 is CASTDRWNTGELFF. The CDR3 DNA sequence: TGTGCCAGTACGGACAGGTGGAACACCGGGGAGCTGTTTTTT.

The chain couples TRBV12-5 to TRBJ1-1; 8 positions agree with TRBD1. This CDR3 contains 18 residues. Germline V CDR1 and CDR2: LGHNT, FRNRAP. V was pared by 4 bases and J by 2 bases, with 15 bases of the junction left unmatched. The CDR3 is CASGSYLIGQGTNTEAFF. DNA of the CDR3: TGTGCTAGTGGTTCATACCTTATCGGACAGGGAACTAACACTGAAGCTTTCTTT. Full variable domain (remainder filled in from reference TRBV12-5 and TRBJ1-1): DARVTQTPRHKVTEMGQEVTMRCQPILGHNTVFWYRQTMMQGLELLAYFRNRAPLDDSGMPKDRFSAEMPDATLATLKIQPSEPRDSAVYFCASGSYLIGQGTNTEAFFGQGTRLTVV.

The chain joins TRBV6-5 to TRBJ2-7; the D gene is possibly TRBD1 (5 bases). Deletions cut 0 bases from V and 5 bases from J, with 8 bases between. Germline V CDR1 and CDR2: MNHEY, SVGAGI. The CDR3 sequence is 13 residues long. The CDR3 region is CASSYSGRDEQYF. CDR3 DNA sequence: TGTGCCAGCAGTTACTCGGGCAGGGACGAGCAGTACTTC.

V and J are TRBV21-1 and TRBJ1-5. TRBV21-1 is a recognized pseudogene. The CDR3 totals 10 residues. CDR3 sequence (DNA): TGTGCCATCGGGTTGCAGCCCCAGCATTTT. Translation: CAIGLQPQHF.

CDR3 sequence reads: CASSALGGTPSSYNEQFF. The CDR3 region has the DNA TGTGCCAGCAGTGCTCTAGGGGGAACCCCGAGCTCCTACAATGAGCAGTTCTTC. This rearrangement joins TRBV2 to TRBJ2-1, with D perhaps matching TRBD1 (6 bases). Germline V gene sequence: CDR1 SNHLY, CDR2 FYNNEI. This CDR3 has 18 amino acids. Trimming stripped 4 bases from V and 0 bases from J, with 19 bases between.

CDR3 region: CASRQGQDGYTF. CDR3 DNA: TGTGCCAGCAGACAGGGCCAGGATGGCTACACCTTC. The rearrangement joins TRBV2 to TRBJ1-2; D is possibly TRBD1 (6 bases). V lost 6 bases to trimming and J lost 6 bases, with 11 bases between them. This CDR3 spans 12 amino acids. The germline V gene encodes CDR1 SNHLY and CDR2 FYNNEI.

The genes are TRBV5-1 and TRBJ2-1; 7 bases line up with TRBD1. The CDR3 runs to 16 residues. Trimming cost V 3 bases and J 0 bases; bases outside gene matches: 6. CDR1 is SGHRS, CDR2 YFSETQ, per germline. CDR3 protein: CASSSSGTVSYNEQFF. CDR3 coding DNA: TGCGCCAGCAGCTCGTCCGGGACAGTCTCCTACAATGAGCAGTTCTTC. The full variable domain, its missing parts supplied by reference TRBV5-1 and TRBJ2-1, is KAGVTQTPRYLIKTRGQQVTLSCSPISGHRSVSWYQQTPGQGLQFLFEYFSETQRNKGNFPGRFSGRQFSNSRSEMNVSTLELGDSALYLCASSSSGTVSYNEQFFGPGTRLTVL.